A single sample is the source of the 26 T cell receptor beta chains below, sequenced in a study of blood T cell repertoires in COVID-19. Repertoires were generated with immunoSEQ multiplex PCR, while TCRdb's copy carries only in-frame clones and drops some. The table records 85,000 to 100,000 clones, about 86% of them present only once. The specimen sequenced was peripheral blood. The receptors were gathered from an older woman in a cohort sampled during active or convalescent COVID-19.

The chain links TRBV10-1 to TRBJ2-2; the match to TRBD1 covers 8 bases. Germline CDR1 is WNHNN and CDR2 is SYGVQD (reference sequence). The CDR3 runs to 13 residues. V was pared by 4 bases and J by 6 bases, with 1 base of the junction left unmatched. CDR3 protein: CASSGTGSGELFF. CDR3 sequence (DNA): TGCGCCAGCAGTGGGACAGGGTCCGGGGAGCTGTTTTTT.

This chain uses TRBV3-1 (or the pseudogene TRBV3-2) with TRBJ1-5, with TRBD1 as a possible D gene (6 bases). V shed 0 bases and J shed 4 bases, with 16 bases lying between them. This CDR3 has 17 amino acids. Per germline, CDR1 LGHDT and CDR2 YNNKEL (reference sequence). CDR3 nucleotides: TGTGCCAGCAGCCAAGATCGTGGACAGAAACTAAATCAGCCCCAGCATTTT. Encoded protein: CASSQDRGQKLNQPQHF.

In nucleotides, the CDR3 is TGTGCCAGTAGTATAGATAGGCAGGGCGCGACCCAGTACTTC. Encoded protein: CASSIDRQGATQYF. The chain is built from TRBV19 and TRBJ2-5; a weak D match, TRBD1 (5 bases). This CDR3 is 14 amino acids long. The V end lost 0 bases, the J end lost 7 bases, and 12 bases lay between the germline ends. Germline V gene data show CDR1 as LNHDA and CDR2 as SQIVND (reference sequence).

The chain is built from TRBV6-2 or TRBV6-3 and TRBJ2-7, with TRBD1 identical over 7 bases. Per the germline V gene, CDR1 is MNHEY and CDR2 is SVGEGT. V was clipped by 5 bases and J by 3 bases; unmatched bases: 7. The CDR3 contains 14 residues. CDR3 DNA: TGTGCCAGCAGTCCCCGACAGGGAATCTACGAGCAGTACTTC. This translates into CASSPRQGIYEQYF.

V usage is TRBV3-1 (or the pseudogene TRBV3-2) and J usage is TRBJ2-3, with D unresolved. The CDR3 length is 15 residues. The germline V gene has CDR1 LGHDT and CDR2 YNNKEL (reference sequence). The ends were cut back, 1 base at V and 5 bases at J, with 13 bases in the middle. The CDR3 sequence: CASSQGKSSRDTQYF. The CDR3 nucleotides are TGTGCCAGCAGCCAAGGAAAGTCATCGAGAGATACGCAGTATTTT.

This chain connects TRBV3-1 (or the pseudogene TRBV3-2) to TRBJ2-1; 8 bases map to TRBD1. Germline CDR1 reads LGHDT; CDR2 reads YNNKEL (reference sequence). CDR3 size: 15 residues. J gave up 8 bases and V 3 bases, and 9 bases lay outside the gene matches. The CDR3 DNA sequence: TGTGCCAGCAGCCAGGCCGGGACAGGAATATATGAGCAGTTCTTC. Translating gives CASSQAGTGIYEQFF.

The genes are TRBV15 and TRBJ2-3, with D possibly TRBD2 on 5 matching bases. The CDR3 covers 13 residues. Trimming shortened V by 5 bases and J by 6 bases, and 12 bases separated the two germline ends. CDR1 and CDR2 from the germline V gene are LNHNV and YYDKDF (reference sequence). The CDR3 coding sequence is TGTGCCACCAGCCCCACGCCGGGGGATACGCAGTATTTT. This encodes CATSPTPGDTQYF.

The rearrangement links TRBV10-2 to TRBJ2-3; 10 nucleotides line up with TRBD2. CDR1 is WSHSY, CDR2 SAAADI, per germline. The CDR3 totals 12 residues. With V trimmed by 7 bases and J by 5 bases, 0 bases remained unmatched. CDR3 amino acids: CASTSGGDTQYF. CDR3 DNA sequence: TGCGCCAGCACTAGCGGGGGAGATACGCAGTATTTT.

The rearrangement uses TRBV7-2 and TRBJ1-2, with no clear D. Trimming pared 3 bases from V and 7 bases from J, leaving 15 bases between. Germline V CDR1 and CDR2: SGHTA, FQGNSA. The CDR3 extends over 14 amino acids. The CDR3: CASSFTEQISGYTF. The CDR3 DNA reads as TGTGCCAGCAGCTTTACAGAGCAGATCTCTGGCTACACCTTC. The whole variable domain, remainder taken from reference TRBV7-2 and TRBJ1-2, is GAGVSQSPSNKVTEKGKDVELRCDPISGHTALYWYRQSLGQGLEFLIYFQGNSAPDKSGLPSDRFSAERTGGSVSTLTIQRTQQEDSAVYLCASSFTEQISGYTFGSGTRLTVV.

V is TRBV28 and J is TRBJ2-1; D perhaps matches TRBD2 (6 bases). The CDR3 length is 13 residues. V shed 7 bases and J shed 6 bases, with 13 bases lying between them. Germline-derived CDR1 and CDR2 are MDHEN and SYDVKM. In DNA form, the CDR3 reads TGTGCCAGCACCCCAACTAGCCCCAATGAGCAGTTCTTC. Residues: CASTPTSPNEQFF.

The rearrangement joins TRBV3-1 (or the pseudogene TRBV3-2) to TRBJ2-2; 11 bases line up with TRBD2. Germline CDR1 and CDR2: LGHDT and YNNKEL (reference sequence). V was clipped by 3 bases and J by 7 bases; unmatched bases: 13. The CDR3 length is 18 residues. CDR3 sequence: CASSHVTALAGGIGELFF. The CDR3 coding sequence is TGTGCCAGCAGCCATGTCACGGCCCTAGCGGGAGGTATCGGGGAGCTGTTTTTT.

The chain is built from TRBV27 and TRBJ1-5, with D possibly matching TRBD1 (5 bases). The CDR3 covers 14 residues. Looked up from germline, CDR1 is MNHEY and CDR2 is SMNVEV (reference sequence). Deletions cut 3 bases from V and 4 bases from J, with 10 bases between. The CDR3 here is CASSLRGVNQPQHF. The CDR3 nucleotides read TGTGCCAGCAGTTTGCGGGGGGTGAATCAGCCCCAGCATTTT.

The chain joins TRBV5-1 to TRBJ2-2; 8 bases line up with TRBD1. The V gene end was trimmed by 1 base and the J gene end by 0 bases; junction bases not matched to a gene: 2. There are 16 residues in the CDR3. Germline CDR1 reads SGHRS; CDR2 reads YFSETQ. The CDR3 region is CASSLNRGANTGELFF. The CDR3 nucleotides are TGCGCCAGCAGCTTGAACAGGGGGGCGAACACCGGGGAGCTGTTTTTT.

V gene TRBV3-1 (or the pseudogene TRBV3-2) combines with J gene TRBJ2-3; 12 bases agree with TRBD1. This CDR3 is 17 amino acids long. Germline trimming cut 11 bases from V and 2 bases from J; bases unmatched to any gene: 14. From germline, CDR1 is LGHDT and CDR2 YNNKEL (reference sequence). The CDR3 DNA sequence: TGTGCCTGCGCCGGGACAGGGGGCACGGTCGACACAGATACGCAGTATTTT. This translates into CACAGTGGTVDTDTQYF.

The chain has TRBV5-1 and TRBJ2-6, with D possibly TRBD2 on 5 matching bases. V was shortened by 1 base and J by 3 bases, with 14 bases between the two germline ends. This CDR3 contains 17 residues. Germline lookup yields CDR1 SGHRS and CDR2 YFSETQ. This CDR3 reads CASSLFNLGDGANVLTF. The CDR3 DNA reads TGCGCCAGCAGCTTGTTTAACCTCGGGGATGGGGCCAACGTCCTGACTTTC.

In this sample, this clone turned up once. The chain uses TRBV19 and TRBJ2-3, with a possible D match to TRBD1 (6 bases). Germline CDR1 is LNHDA and CDR2 is SQIVND (reference sequence). The CDR3 runs to 15 residues. V was shortened by 6 bases and J by 0 bases, with 13 bases between the two germline ends. This CDR3 is CASRRTASSTDTQYF. The DNA of the CDR3 is TGTGCCAGTAGAAGGACAGCATCTAGCACAGATACGCAGTATTTT. The full variable domain, in which reference TRBV19 and TRBJ2-3 provide the parts outside the CDR3, is DGGITQSPKYLFRKEGQNVTLSCEQNLNHDAMYWYRQDPGQGLRLIYYSQIVNDFQKGDIAEGYSVSREKKESFPLTVTSAQKNPTAFYLCASRRTASSTDTQYFGPGTRLTVL.

This clone was counted a single time. This CDR3 reads CASTTSGGNQPQHF. The CDR3 DNA reads as TGTGCCAGCACTACCTCCGGGGGCAATCAGCCCCAGCATTTT. The rearrangement joins TRBV7-9 to TRBJ1-5, with D unresolved. The CDR3 extends over 14 amino acids. Germline V CDR1 and CDR2: SEHNR, FQNEAQ (reference sequence). V gave up 7 bases and J gave up 2 bases, with 12 bases separating them.

V gene TRBV19 combines with J gene TRBJ2-2, with D possibly matching TRBD1 (6 bases). This CDR3 has 15 amino acids. The ends were cut back, 4 bases at V and 4 bases at J, with 13 bases in the middle. Germline values: CDR1 LNHDA, CDR2 SQIVND (reference sequence). CDR3 protein: CASSSQGGVTGELFF. The CDR3 DNA reads TGTGCCAGTAGTAGTCAAGGGGGAGTCACCGGGGAGCTGTTTTTT. Drawing the rest from reference TRBV19 and TRBJ2-2, the complete variable domain is DGGITQSPKYLFRKEGQNVTLSCEQNLNHDAMYWYRQDPGQGLRLIYYSQIVNDFQKGDIAEGYSVSREKKESFPLTVTSAQKNPTAFYLCASSSQGGVTGELFFGEGSRLTVL.

The rearrangement joins TRBV5-4 to TRBJ1-6, with TRBD1 matching over 7 bases. CDR3 length: 15 residues. V lost 4 bases, J lost 5 bases, and 6 bases stayed unmatched. Germline V gives CDR1 SGHNT, CDR2 YYREEE (reference sequence). Here the CDR3 DNA reads TGTGCCAGCAGCCGTCCCGGGACAGATAATTCACCCCTCCACTTT. Amino acids: CASSRPGTDNSPLHF. Filled out from reference TRBV5-4 and TRBJ1-6, the complete variable domain reads ETGVTQSPTHLIKTRGQQVTLRCSSQSGHNTVSWYQQALGQGPQFIFQYYREEENGRGNFPPRFSGLQFPNYSSELNVNALELDDSALYLCASSRPGTDNSPLHFGNGTRLTVT.

This clone was recorded once. The gene calls are TRBV7-9 and TRBJ2-5; 10 bases are shared with TRBD2. The ends lost 3 bases at V and 5 bases at J; junction bases unmatched: 6. Germline loops: CDR1 SEHNR, CDR2 FQNEAQ (reference sequence). This CDR3 contains 15 residues. CDR3 DNA sequence: TGTGCCAGCAGCTTCAGCGGGGGGGCCGGGGAGACCCAGTACTTC. It translates to CASSFSGGAGETQYF.

The V call is TRBV6-2 or TRBV6-3, the J call TRBJ1-2, with D maybe TRBD1 (6 bases). This CDR3 has 15 amino acids. Germline-derived CDR1 and CDR2 are MNHEY and SVGEGT. Trimming left V 2 bases short and J 4 bases short, with 14 bases between. CDR3 amino acids: CASSYGAGELYGYTF. The CDR3 nucleotides are TGTGCCAGCAGTTACGGAGCAGGGGAACTCTATGGCTACACCTTC.

This chain joins TRBV5-1 and TRBJ2-1, with 13 nucleotides matching TRBD2. CDR1 and CDR2 (germline): SGHRS, YFSETQ. V shed 4 bases, J shed 1 base, and the junction held 17 bases outside the gene matches. The CDR3 length is 21 residues. CDR3 protein: CASSLVTPNGLAGESYNEQFF. For the CDR3, the DNA is TGCGCCAGCAGCCTCGTCACACCTAATGGACTAGCGGGAGAGTCCTACAATGAGCAGTTCTTC.

V and J are TRBV19 and TRBJ1-2, with 7 bases fitting TRBD1. This CDR3 has 14 amino acids. CDR1 is LNHDA, CDR2 SQIVND, per germline (reference sequence). J gave up 3 bases and V 3 bases, and 4 bases lay outside the gene matches. CDR3 sequence (DNA): TGTGCCAGTAGTATCCATCAGGGGGACTATGGCTACACCTTC. It specifies CASSIHQGDYGYTF.

This chain connects TRBV5-6 to TRBJ1-1, with 7 bases that match TRBD1. V lost 5 bases and J lost 0; bases outside the gene matches: 10. Germline assignment: CDR1 SGHDT and CDR2 YYEEEE. This CDR3 is built from 16 residues. CDR3 nucleotides: TGTGCCAGCAGAGCTTTGGGACAGCCTATGAACACTGAAGCTTTCTTT. Translated: CASRALGQPMNTEAFF.

This chain links TRBV5-4 with TRBJ2-5; D ambiguous. The ends were cut back, 0 bases at V and 2 bases at J, with 8 bases in the middle. CDR1 and CDR2 (germline): SGHNT, YYREEE (reference sequence). CDR3 size: 14 residues. In DNA, the CDR3 is TGTGCCAGCAGCTTGGGACACGTACAAGAGACCCAGTACTTC. This codes for CASSLGHVQETQYF.

The gene calls are TRBV6-5 and TRBJ1-6; the D gene is possibly TRBD1 (5 bases). CDR1 and CDR2 (germline): MNHEY, SVGAGI. The CDR3 is 16 residues long. The germline V and J ends were trimmed by 0 bases and 2 bases, with 8 bases remaining between them. The CDR3 region has the DNA TGTGCCAGCAGTTACTCGGGGCAGACCTATAATTCACCCCTCCACTTT. Its translation: CASSYSGQTYNSPLHF.